These T cell receptor beta chains were read from a single sample in a study of blood T cell repertoires in COVID-19. The table came from immunoSEQ multiplex PCR; TCRdb's copy has only in-frame clones and leaves some out. The repertoire consists of a few hundred thousand clones, with nearly 90% occurring once and the leading ten covering around 16%. Specimen: PBMCs or T cells enriched from blood (not recorded which). The source is a man between 25 and 39 years old who had been exposed to COVID-19. CDR3s include the opening cysteine and the closing phenylalanine or tryptophan. The order of the fields is J gene, clone size, CDR3 length, V gene, D gene, CDR3 protein, CDR3 DNA. A D gene is named only where the DNA matches it firmly. Some rows have no size entry. The others give once, few or many, or a class for an expanded clone.

J: TRBJ1-4; size: NA; length: 15; V: TRBV5-1; D: TRBD1; CDR3: CASSVQGALGEKLFF; DNA: TGCGCCAGCAGCGTACAGGGGGCTCTAGGGGAAAAACTGTTTTTT
J: TRBJ2-3; size: NA; length: 16; V: TRBV9; D: TRBD2; CDR3: CASSLFASGGTDTQYF; DNA: TGTGCCAGCAGCCTCTTCGCTAGCGGCGGCACAGATACGCAGTATTTT
J: TRBJ2-1; size: NA; length: 16; V: TRBV2; D: NA; CDR3: CASRLGQSSNYNEQFF; DNA: TGTGCCAGCAGACTAGGACAGTCCTCGAACTACAATGAGCAGTTCTTC
J: TRBJ2-1; size: NA; length: 15; V: TRBV14; D: TRBD2; CDR3: CASSRLAGLYNEQFF; DNA: TGTGCCAGCAGTAGACTAGCGGGGTTGTACAATGAGCAGTTCTTC
J: TRBJ1-5; size: once; length: 15; V: TRBV9; D: NA; CDR3: CASSAHGGSNQPQHF; DNA: TGTGCCAGCAGCGCCCACGGGGGGAGCAATCAGCCCCAGCATTTT
J: TRBJ1-2; size: NA; length: 16; V: TRBV30; D: NA; CDR3: CAWFTGTFGTNYGYTF; DNA: TGTGCCTGGTTCACCGGGACTTTTGGAACTAACTATGGCTACACCTTC
J: TRBJ1-6; size: NA; length: 15; V: TRBV10-3; D: NA; CDR3: CAISESGTLNSPLHF; DNA: TGTGCCATCAGTGAATCCGGGACACTTAATTCACCCCTCCACTTT
J: TRBJ1-1; size: NA; length: 16; V: TRBV13; D: TRBD1; CDR3: CASSLGQNAMNTEAFF; DNA: TGTGCCAGCAGCCTGGGACAGAACGCTATGAACACTGAAGCTTTCTTT
J: TRBJ2-5; size: NA; length: 16; V: TRBV5-4; D: TRBD2; CDR3: CASSSPSGGAVETQYF; DNA: TGTGCCAGCAGCTCGCCTAGCGGGGGGGCCGTAGAGACCCAGTACTTC
J: TRBJ2-7; size: few; length: 13; V: TRBV5-1; D: NA; CDR3: CASTGRGDGEQYF; DNA: TGCGCCAGCACCGGCAGGGGTGACGGCGAGCAGTACTTC
J: TRBJ1-1; size: NA; length: 14; V: TRBV2; D: NA; CDR3: CASRVISRQPEAFF; DNA: TGTGCCAGCAGGGTAATTTCTAGACAGCCTGAAGCTTTCTTT
J: TRBJ2-5; size: NA; length: 14; V: TRBV11-2; D: NA; CDR3: CASSLDRVGETQYF; DNA: TGTGCCAGCAGCTTAGACCGGGTGGGAGAGACCCAGTACTTC
J: TRBJ2-7; size: NA; length: 16; V: TRBV5-5; D: TRBD2; CDR3: CASSLDFRGGIYEQYF; DNA: TGTGCCAGCAGCTTGGATTTTCGGGGGGGCATCTACGAGCAGTACTTC
J: TRBJ2-5; size: NA; length: 14; V: TRBV3-1/TRBV3-2; D: NA; CDR3: CASSQDRAIGREYF; DNA: TGTGCCAGCAGCCAAGATAGGGCCATCGGGAGAGAGTACTTC
J: TRBJ2-3; size: NA; length: 15; V: TRBV10-2; D: TRBD1; CDR3: CASSPRDRGSDTQYF; DNA: TGCGCCAGCAGTCCACGGGACAGGGGATCAGATACGCAGTATTTT
J: TRBJ2-5; size: NA; length: 15; V: TRBV5-1; D: TRBD2; CDR3: CASSLYSGVQETQYF; DNA: TGCGCCAGCAGCCTATATAGCGGGGTCCAAGAGACCCAGTACTTC
J: TRBJ2-1; size: NA; length: 15; V: TRBV6-5; D: TRBD2; CDR3: CASRAGTSGVGEQFF; DNA: TGTGCCAGCAGAGCCGGGACTAGCGGGGTTGGTGAGCAGTTCTTC
J: TRBJ2-7; size: NA; length: 12; V: TRBV3-1/TRBV3-2; D: TRBD1; CDR3: CASSQGDRGRDF; DNA: TGTGCCAGCAGCCAAGGTGACAGGGGGCGAGACTTC
J: TRBJ1-1; size: NA; length: 13; V: TRBV9; D: NA; CDR3: CASSVGWGDEAFF; DNA: TGTGCCAGCAGCGTAGGTTGGGGGGATGAAGCTTTCTTT
J: TRBJ2-5; size: NA; length: 15; V: TRBV6-5; D: NA; CDR3: CASAPLAPLGETQYF; DNA: TGTGCCAGCGCGCCTCTAGCGCCACTCGGAGAGACCCAGTACTTC
J: TRBJ1-2; size: NA; length: 14; V: TRBV5-1; D: TRBD1; CDR3: CASSLGTGDKGYTF; DNA: TGCGCCAGCAGCCTAGGGACAGGGGATAAGGGCTACACCTTC
J: TRBJ2-3; size: NA; length: 18; V: TRBV3-1/TRBV3-2; D: NA; CDR3: CASSQDRSGITSTDTQYF; DNA: TGTGCCAGCAGCCAAGATAGGTCAGGGATTACTAGCACAGATACGCAGTATTTT
J: TRBJ1-6; size: NA; length: 15; V: TRBV18; D: NA; CDR3: CASSLTGVDGSPLHF; DNA: TGTGCCAGCTCACTAACGGGGGTCGATGGATCACCCCTCCACTTT
J: TRBJ2-1; size: NA; length: 14; V: TRBV10-2; D: NA; CDR3: CASSGWSSYNEQFF; DNA: TGCGCCAGCAGTGGGTGGAGCTCCTACAATGAGCAGTTCTTC
J: TRBJ1-1; size: few; length: 13; V: TRBV27; D: NA; CDR3: CASSIQVNTEAFF; DNA: TGTGCCAGCAGCATACAGGTCAACACTGAAGCTTTCTTT
J: TRBJ1-5; size: many; length: 13; V: TRBV11-3; D: NA; CDR3: CASSSSSSGPQHF; DNA: TGTGCCAGCAGCTCATCCTCCTCGGGGCCCCAGCATTTT
J: TRBJ2-7; size: NA; length: 14; V: TRBV7-6; D: NA; CDR3: CASSSADSTYEQYF; DNA: TGTGCCAGCAGTTCGGCGGACTCTACCTACGAGCAGTACTTC
J: TRBJ2-2; size: NA; length: 12; V: TRBV18; D: NA; CDR3: CASSHRGPATFF; DNA: TGTGCCAGCTCCCACCGAGGCCCTGCGACGTTTTTT
J: TRBJ2-5; size: NA; length: 15; V: TRBV19; D: TRBD1; CDR3: CASNIGQGTQETQYF; DNA: TGTGCCAGTAACATAGGACAGGGAACCCAAGAGACCCAGTACTTC
J: TRBJ1-3; size: NA; length: 14; V: TRBV5-6; D: NA; CDR3: CASSFGVSGNTIYF; DNA: TGTGCCAGCAGCTTCGGTGTCTCTGGAAACACCATATATTTT
J: TRBJ2-2; size: once; length: 17; V: TRBV4-2; D: TRBD2; CDR3: CASSQGLAGVNTGELFF; DNA: TGTGCCAGCAGCCAGGGGCTAGCGGGGGTAAACACCGGGGAGCTGTTTTTT
J: TRBJ2-7; size: NA; length: 14; V: TRBV11-2; D: TRBD1; CDR3: CASSSVDRDYEQYF; DNA: TGTGCCAGCAGCTCCGTCGACAGGGATTACGAGCAGTACTTC
J: TRBJ1-6; size: NA; length: 14; V: TRBV5-4; D: NA; CDR3: CASRTNREKAPLHF; DNA: TGTGCCAGCAGGACCAACAGGGAAAAGGCACCCCTCCACTTT